The entry below describes one T cell receptor beta chain. A single count supports this clone. The antigen this receptor binds is unknown. Nothing much larger sits one base from this clone, and base qualities are not available. This sample was taken from a study of T cell responses to AZD1222 COVID-19 vaccine (TCRdb year 2021). About the study as a whole: Because spike-specific TCR depth and breadth did not differ between the two schedules, AZD1222 recipients who got a second dose at roughly 4 weeks were pooled with those who got a second dose at roughly 12 weeks. Trial participants were enrolled into age subgroups of 18-55, 56-69 and 70-plus years, which contained about 150, 28 and 57 TCR-sequenced participants, respectively. A total of 233 trial participants underwent TCR sequencing, of whom some 210 received two doses of AZD1222 and around 26 received two doses of the MenACWY control vaccine. General findings and caveats noted by the study authors: Conclusions about previously exposed vaccinees are limited, since just six AZD1222 recipients were seropositive for SARS-CoV-2 at baseline. Most participants were white British and females outnumbered males, and the authors suggested that clonal diversity may have been underestimated. Because no samples from the day 14 peak response were available, repertoires could be characterized only after the peak T cell response. The whole spike protein was spanned by vaccine-associated CD4 TCRs, and dominant responses were seen in regions 160-218 and 743-854. Reportedly, close to half of the unique spike-specific TCRs recognized epitopes lying outside the regions that are mutated in the B.1.351 and B.1.1.7 variants. After two AZD1222 doses, both the breadth and the depth of spike-specific TCRs were significantly higher than at day 0 and than in MenACWY recipients. The 56-69-year group was small, and its depth increase did not reach significance, likely because of low power.

In light of the paper, this sample's time point label describes: baseline before first vaccination. Vaccinee samples came from UK trials COV001 and COV002, including a single-blind randomized controlled phase 2/3 trial of AZD1222 (ChAdOx1 nCoV-19) in healthy adults. For TCRbeta chain sequencing, PBMC samples were collected from trial participants at day 0 and at day 28 after the second dose. The CDR3 regions of human TCRbeta chains were subjected to immunosequencing. In the authors' own workflow: Repertoire TCRs were matched against a reference library of SARS-CoV-2-specific TCRs generated with the MIRA antigen-specificity platform. Breadth was defined as the fraction of unique TCRs that were SARS-CoV-2-associated, and depth was defined as the fraction of total T cells that were SARS-CoV-2-associated. Each spike-specific TCR was assigned to its reactive spike region and to a CD4 or CD8 class using the MIRA data. Log10-transformed breadth and depth values were compared by one-way ANOVA with Sidak's multiple comparisons tests. Not all clones reach the TCRdb copy of this immuneACCESS table, which keeps in-frame sequences only. Checked studies attribute under half of the gap to unresolved V genes and leave the rest unexplained. Clonal size and the V and J genes are those of that table, whereas D and trimming came from the DNA. The sample table contains approximately 120,000 clones; only one count was recorded for more than 70% of them. Together, the top ten hold roughly 18% of the sample.

The CDR3 holds 16 amino acids from the cysteine to the phenylalanine. Only the CDR3 DNA is retained, 48 bases long and in frame from the first base. Based on the germline V gene, the CDR1 and CDR2 sequences are SGHTA and FQGNSA. Ends trimmed: V by 7 bases, J by 3 bases; bases unmatched to a gene: 12. This TCR was recovered from an adult in good health. The sequencing used peripheral blood, collected on day 0 of AZD1222 vaccination. Recombination connected TRBV7-2 to TRBJ2-1; 7 nucleotides in the junction match TRBD2. CDR3 reads: CASNHPRTRVYNEQFF. The sequenced DNA is TGTGCCAGCAACCACCCAAGGACTAGAGTCTACAATGAGCAGTTCTTC.